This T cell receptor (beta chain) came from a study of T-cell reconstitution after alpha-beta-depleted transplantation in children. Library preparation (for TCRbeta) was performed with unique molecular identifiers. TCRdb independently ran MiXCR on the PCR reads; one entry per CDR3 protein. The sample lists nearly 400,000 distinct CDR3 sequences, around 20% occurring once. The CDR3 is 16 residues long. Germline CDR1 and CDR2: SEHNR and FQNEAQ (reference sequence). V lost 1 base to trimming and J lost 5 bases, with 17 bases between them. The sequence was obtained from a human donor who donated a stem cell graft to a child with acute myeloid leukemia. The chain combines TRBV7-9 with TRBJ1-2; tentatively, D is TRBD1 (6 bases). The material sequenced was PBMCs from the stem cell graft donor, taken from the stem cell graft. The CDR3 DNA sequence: TGTGCCAGCAGCTTAGGGGGGCAGGCGGCCGGGTATGGCTACACCTTC. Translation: CASSLGGQAAGYGYTF.